This T cell receptor beta chain was captured in a study of glioma-infiltrating T cells after dendritic cell vaccination. Documented time point: after dendritic cell vaccination, including at tumor progression/relapse. As to this clone: The target antigen is unknown.

Findings and caveats of the study: The cohort had few patients with full blood and tumor sets.

The V and J ends lost 5 bases and 0 bases, in that order; junction bases with no gene match: 7. The CDR3 has 16 amino acids. Germline V gene lookup returns CDR1 SGHDT and CDR2 YYEEEE. The PCR used 60 V beta and 13 J beta primers. The table came from immunoSEQ multiplex PCR; TCRdb's copy has only in-frame clones and leaves some out. Of approximately 99,000 clones listed, 75% to 90% are singletons. The sample here was blood, taken after dendritic cell vaccination. The TCR comes from a human donor with glioblastoma. This chain links TRBV5-6 with TRBJ2-3; TRBD2 matches 9 bases. The DNA of the CDR3 is TGTGCCAGCAGGGTCGGACTAGCGATTAGCACAGATACGCAGTATTTT. It yields the protein CASRVGLAISTDTQYF.